This entry concerns a single T cell receptor (beta chain). This table comes from immunoSEQ multiplex PCR, and its TCRdb copy is limited to in-frame clones, with some not included. The sample holds approximately 81,000 clones, almost 85% seen once. In germline, CDR1 is SEHNR, CDR2 FQNEAQ (reference sequence). Trimming took off 1 base at V and 1 base at J, with 11 bases between the two ends. The CDR3 covers 16 residues. This record belongs to a study of blood T cell repertoires in COVID-19. Across the whole study: Nucleic acid was either cDNA or gDNA, and it came from T cells, B-cell-depleted T cells, or PBMCs.

What was sequenced was peripheral blood. The chain combines TRBV7-9 with TRBJ2-1; tentative D call: TRBD2 (6 bases). The clonotype originates from a human donor in a cohort sampled during active COVID-19. The CDR3 DNA follows: TGTGCCAGCAGCTTAGGTGGGGGGAGATCCTACAATGAGCAGTTCTTC. It is translated as CASSLGGGRSYNEQFF.